A selection of T cell receptor beta chains follows, all from one sample in a study of blood T cell repertoires in COVID-19. Only in-frame clones appear in the TCRdb table, and some are missing; sequencing was by immunoSEQ multiplex PCR. The sample has some 48,000 clones, around 73% seen once. Sample: PBMCs or T cells enriched from blood (not recorded which). These receptors all stem from a woman in her forties or fifties with acute COVID-19. Both conserved end residues are part of each CDR3. Each record gives: J gene, V gene, clone size, CDR3 length, D gene, CDR3 protein, CDR3 DNA. D genes are given only for firm matches. Not every row has a clone size; where given, it reads once, few, many or a size class.

J gene: TRBJ2-7; V gene: TRBV7-2; clone size: .; CDR3 length: 15; D gene: TRBD2; CDR3 protein: CASSLGSGGYYEQYF; CDR3 DNA: TGTGCCAGCAGCTTAGGTAGCGGGGGGTATTACGAGCAGTACTTC
J gene: TRBJ1-5; V gene: TRBV10-2; clone size: .; CDR3 length: 12; D gene: .; CDR3 protein: CASTDSNQPQHF; CDR3 DNA: TGCGCCAGTACAGATAGCAATCAGCCCCAGCATTTT
J gene: TRBJ2-7; V gene: TRBV6-2/TRBV6-3; clone size: .; CDR3 length: 15; D gene: .; CDR3 protein: CASSYSQGNPYEQYF; CDR3 DNA: TGTGCCAGCAGTTACTCCCAGGGTAATCCCTACGAGCAGTACTTC
J gene: TRBJ1-5; V gene: TRBV18; clone size: few; CDR3 length: 13; D gene: .; CDR3 protein: CASSPQGNQPQHF; CDR3 DNA: TGTGCCAGCTCACCACAGGGGAATCAGCCCCAGCATTTT
J gene: TRBJ2-3; V gene: TRBV11-1; clone size: .; CDR3 length: 16; D gene: TRBD2; CDR3 protein: CASSLARGGAVDTQYF; CDR3 DNA: TGTGCCAGCAGCTTAGCCCGCGGGGGGGCAGTAGATACGCAGTATTTT
J gene: TRBJ1-1; V gene: TRBV11-3; clone size: .; CDR3 length: 13; D gene: .; CDR3 protein: CASSPGEGQRAFF; CDR3 DNA: TGTGCCAGCAGCCCCGGGGAGGGCCAGAGAGCTTTCTTT
J gene: TRBJ1-6; V gene: TRBV10-3; clone size: .; CDR3 length: 12; D gene: .; CDR3 protein: CAIARDNSPLHF; CDR3 DNA: TGTGCCATCGCGCGGGATAATTCACCCCTCCACTTT
J gene: TRBJ1-5; V gene: TRBV7-9; clone size: .; CDR3 length: 15; D gene: TRBD1; CDR3 protein: CASSSGQGKGQPQHF; CDR3 DNA: TGTGCCAGCAGCTCGGGACAGGGAAAAGGTCAGCCCCAGCATTTT
J gene: TRBJ1-1; V gene: TRBV4-2; clone size: .; CDR3 length: 16; D gene: TRBD1; CDR3 protein: CASSQDPGQGNTEAFF; CDR3 DNA: TGTGCCAGCAGCCAAGATCCCGGACAGGGGAACACTGAAGCTTTCTTT
J gene: TRBJ2-3; V gene: TRBV19; clone size: .; CDR3 length: 14; D gene: .; CDR3 protein: CASSIGGGADTQYF; CDR3 DNA: TGTGCCAGTAGTATTGGCGGGGGCGCAGATACGCAGTATTTT
J gene: TRBJ1-6; V gene: TRBV6-5; clone size: few; CDR3 length: 14; D gene: TRBD1; CDR3 protein: CASETGQYNSPLHF; CDR3 DNA: TGTGCCAGCGAAACGGGACAGTATAATTCACCCCTCCACTTT
J gene: TRBJ1-6; V gene: TRBV9; clone size: few; CDR3 length: 14; D gene: .; CDR3 protein: CASTPLPQGPPLHF; CDR3 DNA: TGTGCCAGCACCCCCCTGCCCCAGGGTCCACCCCTCCACTTT
J gene: TRBJ1-1; V gene: TRBV9; clone size: once; CDR3 length: 14; D gene: .; CDR3 protein: CASSVDRWGPEAFF; CDR3 DNA: TGTGCCAGCAGCGTGGACAGATGGGGCCCTGAAGCTTTCTTT
J gene: TRBJ2-3; V gene: TRBV30; clone size: .; CDR3 length: 13; D gene: .; CDR3 protein: CAWSEANTDTQYF; CDR3 DNA: TGTGCCTGGAGTGAAGCAAACACAGATACGCAGTATTTT
J gene: TRBJ2-2; V gene: TRBV14; clone size: .; CDR3 length: 19; D gene: TRBD1; CDR3 protein: CASSLQFTGTGGFTGELFF; CDR3 DNA: TGTGCCAGCAGCCTTCAATTTACCGGGACAGGGGGCTTCACCGGGGAGCTGTTTTTT
J gene: TRBJ1-1; V gene: TRBV10-2; clone size: .; CDR3 length: 13; D gene: TRBD1; CDR3 protein: CASSDGQVIQAFF; CDR3 DNA: TGCGCCAGCAGTGACGGACAGGTCATCCAAGCTTTCTTT
J gene: TRBJ2-7; V gene: TRBV2; clone size: once; CDR3 length: 15; D gene: TRBD2; CDR3 protein: CASSSPGTSGVEQYF; CDR3 DNA: TGTGCCAGCAGCTCCCCCGGGACTAGCGGGGTCGAGCAGTACTTC
J gene: TRBJ1-6; V gene: TRBV30; clone size: .; CDR3 length: 11; D gene: TRBD1; CDR3 protein: CACRTGSPLHF; CDR3 DNA: TGTGCCTGTCGGACAGGGTCACCCCTCCACTTT
J gene: TRBJ2-1; V gene: TRBV18; clone size: .; CDR3 length: 17; D gene: TRBD2; CDR3 protein: CASSPPGSGASYNEQFF; CDR3 DNA: TGTGCCAGCTCACCACCGGGTAGCGGGGCTTCCTACAATGAGCAGTTCTTC
J gene: TRBJ1-1; V gene: TRBV4-2; clone size: once; CDR3 length: 14; D gene: TRBD1; CDR3 protein: CASSQDRRQGLAFF; CDR3 DNA: TGTGCCAGCAGCCAAGATCGGAGACAGGGGCTGGCTTTCTTT
J gene: TRBJ2-1; V gene: TRBV6-6; clone size: .; CDR3 length: 14; D gene: TRBD2; CDR3 protein: CASSPGTRNLEQFF; CDR3 DNA: TGTGCCAGCAGTCCCGGGACTAGGAACCTTGAGCAGTTCTTC
J gene: TRBJ2-5; V gene: TRBV20-1; clone size: .; CDR3 length: 14; D gene: TRBD1; CDR3 protein: CSASNPGGAETQYF; CDR3 DNA: TGCAGTGCTAGTAATCCAGGGGGCGCAGAGACCCAGTACTTC
J gene: TRBJ2-3; V gene: TRBV30; clone size: .; CDR3 length: 13; D gene: TRBD2; CDR3 protein: CAWSPAGGDTQYF; CDR3 DNA: TGTGCCTGGAGTCCTGCGGGAGGGGATACGCAGTATTTT
J gene: TRBJ1-5; V gene: TRBV10-2; clone size: .; CDR3 length: 16; D gene: .; CDR3 protein: CASSESLRTAYQPQHF; CDR3 DNA: TGCGCCAGCAGTGAGTCTTTGAGGACAGCTTATCAGCCCCAGCATTTT
J gene: TRBJ2-3; V gene: TRBV19; clone size: .; CDR3 length: 14; D gene: .; CDR3 protein: CASSGGARTDTQYF; CDR3 DNA: TGTGCCAGTAGTGGGGGCGCCCGGACAGATACGCAGTATTTT
J gene: TRBJ2-2; V gene: TRBV18; clone size: .; CDR3 length: 16; D gene: TRBD1; CDR3 protein: CASSPPQGVNTGELFF; CDR3 DNA: TGTGCCAGCTCACCACCCCAGGGGGTGAACACCGGGGAGCTGTTTTTT
J gene: TRBJ1-1; V gene: TRBV7-6; clone size: .; CDR3 length: 15; D gene: TRBD1; CDR3 protein: CASSLRGQGITEAFF; CDR3 DNA: TGTGCCAGCAGCTTAAGAGGACAGGGGATCACTGAAGCTTTCTTT
J gene: TRBJ1-6; V gene: TRBV30; clone size: once; CDR3 length: 16; D gene: .; CDR3 protein: CAWNGVRGLYNSPLHF; CDR3 DNA: TGTGCCTGGAACGGTGTGCGGGGCCTGTATAATTCACCCCTCCACTTT
J gene: TRBJ1-2; V gene: TRBV18; clone size: .; CDR3 length: 16; D gene: TRBD1; CDR3 protein: CASSPSRQGGHYGYTF; CDR3 DNA: TGTGCCAGCTCACCGAGCCGACAGGGAGGTCACTATGGCTACACCTTC
J gene: TRBJ2-7; V gene: TRBV6-1; clone size: .; CDR3 length: 16; D gene: .; CDR3 protein: CASSEDIRGANYEQYF; CDR3 DNA: TGTGCCAGCAGTGAAGATATACGGGGGGCTAACTACGAGCAGTACTTC
J gene: TRBJ2-5; V gene: TRBV7-9; clone size: .; CDR3 length: 14; D gene: .; CDR3 protein: CASSLAGGQETQYF; CDR3 DNA: TGTGCCAGCAGCTTAGCGGGGGGACAAGAGACCCAGTACTTC
J gene: TRBJ1-4; V gene: TRBV6-6; clone size: .; CDR3 length: 14; D gene: TRBD1; CDR3 protein: CASSYRGTGGWLFF; CDR3 DNA: TGTGCCAGCAGTTACCGAGGGACAGGGGGCTGGCTGTTTTTT
J gene: TRBJ2-3; V gene: TRBV15; clone size: .; CDR3 length: 16; D gene: .; CDR3 protein: CATSRGWGSSTDTQYF; CDR3 DNA: TGTGCCACCAGCAGAGGGTGGGGCAGTAGCACAGATACGCAGTATTTT
J gene: TRBJ2-7; V gene: TRBV2; clone size: .; CDR3 length: 15; D gene: .; CDR3 protein: CASSAEMTASYEQYF; CDR3 DNA: TGTGCCAGCAGTGCGGAAATGACAGCCTCCTACGAGCAGTACTTC
J gene: TRBJ2-7; V gene: TRBV20-1; clone size: few; CDR3 length: 15; D gene: TRBD1; CDR3 protein: CSASKGVDRGYEQYF; CDR3 DNA: TGCAGTGCTAGTAAAGGTGTGGACAGGGGGTACGAGCAGTACTTC
J gene: TRBJ2-5; V gene: TRBV3-1/TRBV3-2; clone size: .; CDR3 length: 14; D gene: .; CDR3 protein: CASSQDYSQETQYF; CDR3 DNA: TGTGCCAGCAGCCAAGATTATTCCCAAGAGACCCAGTACTTC
J gene: TRBJ1-2; V gene: TRBV29-1; clone size: .; CDR3 length: 14; D gene: TRBD1; CDR3 protein: CSVSPSDRAAGYTF; CDR3 DNA: TGCAGCGTTTCCCCCAGCGACAGGGCGGCTGGCTACACCTTC
J gene: TRBJ1-2; V gene: TRBV5-1; clone size: .; CDR3 length: 17; D gene: TRBD1; CDR3 protein: CASSLAADRGTNYGYTF; CDR3 DNA: TGCGCCAGCAGCTTGGCAGCGGACAGGGGGACGAACTATGGCTACACCTTC
J gene: TRBJ1-2; V gene: TRBV11-3; clone size: few; CDR3 length: 13; D gene: .; CDR3 protein: CASSPARDYGYTF; CDR3 DNA: TGTGCCAGCAGCCCCGCCAGGGACTATGGCTACACCTTC
J gene: TRBJ1-4; V gene: TRBV30; clone size: .; CDR3 length: 14; D gene: TRBD1; CDR3 protein: CAWSLGQLGEKLFF; CDR3 DNA: TGTGCCTGGAGCCTGGGACAGCTCGGGGAAAAACTGTTTTTT
J gene: TRBJ1-2; V gene: TRBV5-1; clone size: .; CDR3 length: 12; D gene: .; CDR3 protein: CASSRGDYGYTF; CDR3 DNA: TGCGCCAGCAGCCGGGGGGACTATGGCTACACCTTC
J gene: TRBJ1-1; V gene: TRBV23-1; clone size: .; CDR3 length: 16; D gene: TRBD1; CDR3 protein: CASSHRTTGGIAEAFF; CDR3 DNA: TGCGCCAGCAGTCATCGTACGACAGGGGGGATCGCTGAAGCTTTCTTT
J gene: TRBJ1-2; V gene: TRBV4-1; clone size: .; CDR3 length: 14; D gene: TRBD1; CDR3 protein: CASSQPRQGYGYTF; CDR3 DNA: TGCGCCAGCAGCCAACCTCGACAGGGTTATGGCTACACCTTC
J gene: TRBJ2-1; V gene: TRBV10-1; clone size: .; CDR3 length: 14; D gene: TRBD2; CDR3 protein: CASSDPSTSREQFF; CDR3 DNA: TGCGCCAGCAGTGACCCTTCGACTAGCAGGGAGCAGTTCTTC
J gene: TRBJ1-3; V gene: TRBV3-1/TRBV3-2; clone size: once; CDR3 length: 15; D gene: .; CDR3 protein: CASSPQTISGNTIYF; CDR3 DNA: TGTGCCAGCAGCCCGCAGACAATCTCTGGAAACACCATATATTTT
J gene: TRBJ1-1; V gene: TRBV13; clone size: .; CDR3 length: 14; D gene: .; CDR3 protein: CASSHLQGVAEAFF; CDR3 DNA: TGTGCCAGCAGCCACCTACAGGGAGTTGCTGAAGCTTTCTTT
J gene: TRBJ1-4; V gene: TRBV25-1; clone size: .; CDR3 length: 15; D gene: .; CDR3 protein: CASSALSTFAEKLFF; CDR3 DNA: TGTGCCAGCAGTGCCCTTTCGACATTTGCCGAAAAACTGTTTTTT
J gene: TRBJ2-7; V gene: TRBV18; clone size: few; CDR3 length: 17; D gene: TRBD2; CDR3 protein: CASSPRGLAGATYEQYF; CDR3 DNA: TGTGCCAGCTCACCACGAGGGCTAGCGGGGGCCACATACGAGCAGTACTTC
J gene: TRBJ1-1; V gene: TRBV2; clone size: .; CDR3 length: 13; D gene: .; CDR3 protein: CASNDYRNTEAFF; CDR3 DNA: TGTGCCAGCAACGATTATAGGAACACTGAAGCTTTCTTT
J gene: TRBJ1-1; V gene: TRBV3-1/TRBV3-2; clone size: .; CDR3 length: 14; D gene: TRBD1; CDR3 protein: CASSQGTGGTEAFF; CDR3 DNA: TGTGCCAGCAGCCAAGGGACAGGAGGCACTGAAGCTTTCTTT
J gene: TRBJ2-6; V gene: TRBV7-8; clone size: once; CDR3 length: 15; D gene: .; CDR3 protein: CASSLVSGGANVLTF; CDR3 DNA: TGTGCCAGCAGCTTAGTGTCGGGAGGGGCCAACGTCCTGACTTTC
J gene: TRBJ1-2; V gene: TRBV5-6; clone size: .; CDR3 length: 17; D gene: .; CDR3 protein: CASSLNYPAGSDYGYTF; CDR3 DNA: TGTGCCAGCAGCTTGAATTACCCGGCAGGAAGTGATTATGGCTACACCTTC
J gene: TRBJ1-2; V gene: TRBV7-3; clone size: .; CDR3 length: 14; D gene: TRBD1; CDR3 protein: CASSAGGQGYGYTF; CDR3 DNA: TGTGCCAGCAGCGCAGGGGGGCAGGGCTATGGCTACACCTTC
J gene: TRBJ2-7; V gene: TRBV5-1; clone size: .; CDR3 length: 15; D gene: .; CDR3 protein: CASSLEGGPPYEQYF; CDR3 DNA: TGCGCCAGCAGCTTGGAGGGGGGGCCGCCCTACGAGCAGTACTTC
J gene: TRBJ2-7; V gene: TRBV5-1; clone size: .; CDR3 length: 17; D gene: TRBD1; CDR3 protein: CASSRPLYGTGRNEQYF; CDR3 DNA: TGCGCCAGCAGCAGGCCCTTATATGGGACAGGCCGCAACGAGCAGTACTTC
J gene: TRBJ1-5; V gene: TRBV2; clone size: .; CDR3 length: 14; D gene: .; CDR3 protein: CASRFRDTAEPQHF; CDR3 DNA: TGTGCCAGCAGGTTCCGGGACACCGCCGAGCCCCAGCATTTT
J gene: TRBJ1-4; V gene: TRBV20-1; clone size: .; CDR3 length: 13; D gene: .; CDR3 protein: CSASNGGREKLFF; CDR3 DNA: TGCAGTGCTAGTAACGGGGGACGCGAAAAACTGTTTTTT